The rows below give T cell receptor beta chains drawn from one sample of a study of shared clonotypes between healthy human individuals. Sequencing was performed with immunoSEQ multiplex PCR; in TCRdb, only in-frame clones are kept and a portion is missing. Of around 2.3 million clones listed, approximately 95% are singletons. The specimen was naive CD4+ T cells sorted from blood. These receptors were obtained from a man younger than 30 in good health. Both conserved end residues are part of each CDR3. The order of the fields is D gene, clone size, J gene, V gene, CDR3 protein, CDR3 DNA. A D gene is named only where the DNA matches it firmly. Not every row has a clone size; where given, it reads once, few, many or a size class.

.	.	TRBJ1-1	TRBV4-1	CASSDTLPGREAFF	TGCGCCAGCAGCGATACTTTGCCGGGACGGGAAGCTTTCTTT
TRBD2	.	TRBJ2-1	TRBV28	CASSSTSGGPTQQFF	TGTGCCAGCAGTTCCACTAGCGGGGGTCCGACCCAGCAGTTCTTC
.	.	TRBJ1-5	TRBV6-5	CASSSSGQGMDQPQHF	TGTGCCAGCAGTTCGTCGGGGCAGGGAATGGATCAGCCCCAGCATTTT
.	.	TRBJ1-6	TRBV27	CASGTGVGSSPLHF	TGTGCCAGCGGAACGGGAGTGGGGAGTTCACCCCTCCACTTT
.	.	TRBJ2-2	TRBV28	CASSFSARIEGTGELFF	TGTGCCAGCAGTTTCTCGGCAAGGATAGAGGGTACCGGGGAGCTGTTTTTT
.	.	TRBJ1-5	TRBV7-2	CASSANHGGNQPQHF	TGTGCCAGCAGCGCAAACCACGGCGGCAATCAGCCCCAGCATTTT
TRBD1	.	TRBJ2-3	TRBV30	CAWSLGTGDTDTQYF	TGTGCCTGGAGCCTGGGGACAGGGGACACAGATACGCAGTATTTT
TRBD1	.	TRBJ2-3	TRBV6-5	CASSYAYRGSTDTQYF	TGTGCCAGCAGTTACGCCTACAGGGGAAGCACAGATACGCAGTATTTT
.	few	TRBJ1-5	TRBV19	CASSWRDNQPQHF	TGTGCCAGTAGTTGGAGGGACAATCAGCCCCAGCATTTT
.	.	TRBJ1-2	TRBV5-1	CASSLGLGLRTGHTF	TGCGCCAGCAGCTTGGGACTGGGACTGCGAACCGGGCACACCTTC
.	.	TRBJ2-5	TRBV6-5	CASSWITGFQETQYF	TGTGCCAGCAGTTGGATTACAGGGTTCCAAGAGACCCAGTACTTC
TRBD2	.	TRBJ2-3	TRBV18	CASSPLGGVDTQYF	TGTGCCAGCTCCCCTCTCGGGGGGGTGGATACGCAGTATTTT
.	.	TRBJ2-1	TRBV7-9	CASSLGQFSSYNEQFF	TGTGCCAGCAGCTTAGGACAGTTTAGCTCCTACAATGAGCAGTTCTTC
TRBD2	once	TRBJ2-2	TRBV11-2	CASSLTSGRLNTGELFF	TGTGCCAGCAGCCTGACTAGCGGGAGGCTGAACACCGGGGAGCTGTTTTTT
.	.	TRBJ2-2	TRBV14	CASSRAGTGELFF	TGTGCCAGCAGCCGAGCGGGCACCGGGGAGCTGTTTTTT
.	.	TRBJ1-2	TRBV15	CATSERQGNYGYTF	TGTGCCACCAGCGAGCGTCAGGGAAACTATGGCTACACCTTC
TRBD1	.	TRBJ2-1	TRBV6-5	CASIQGAGGGEQFF	TGTGCCAGCATCCAGGGGGCAGGGGGCGGTGAGCAGTTCTTC
TRBD2	.	TRBJ2-2	TRBV5-1	CASSSGGATGELFF	TGCGCCAGCAGCTCGGGAGGGGCAACCGGGGAGCTGTTTTTT
.	.	TRBJ2-2	TRBV6-5	CASSYGIPGTGELFF	TGTGCCAGCAGTTACGGGATACCGGGCACCGGGGAGCTGTTTTTT
TRBD1	few	TRBJ1-3	TRBV30	CAWFPGQTSGNTIYF	TGTGCCTGGTTTCCGGGACAGACCTCTGGAAACACCATATATTTT
.	.	TRBJ2-7	TRBV21-1	CASSKGRGGTYEQYF	TGTGCCAGCAGCAAAGGGCGAGGGGGGACTTACGAGCAGTACTTC
TRBD1	.	TRBJ1-6	TRBV18	CASSPTGVGNSPLHF	TGTGCCAGCTCACCCACAGGGGTGGGTAATTCACCCCTCCACTTT
.	once	TRBJ2-5	TRBV18	CASSPPGLNQETQYF	TGTGCCAGCTCGCCACCGGGACTGAACCAAGAGACCCAGTACTTC
.	.	TRBJ2-7	TRBV5-8	CASSLESAKTYEQYF	TGTGCCAGCAGCTTGGAGTCAGCGAAAACCTACGAGCAGTACTTC
.	.	TRBJ2-5	TRBV6-7	CASSYLAGGGKTQYF	TGTGCCAGCAGTTACTTGGCAGGGGGAGGAAAGACCCAGTACTTC
.	.	TRBJ1-1	TRBV11-2	CASSLGGGRTMSEAFF	TGTGCCAGCAGCTTAGGGGGAGGGAGAACAATGTCTGAAGCTTTCTTT
TRBD1	.	TRBJ1-5	TRBV7-9	CASSAGTGRGQPQHF	TGTGCCAGCAGCGCTGGGACAGGGCGGGGTCAGCCCCAGCATTTT
TRBD1	.	TRBJ1-5	TRBV18	CASSPPQGGYNQPQHF	TGTGCCAGCTCACCACCACAAGGGGGCTACAATCAGCCCCAGCATTTT
.	.	TRBJ2-2	TRBV4-1	CASTQGGRSGANTGELFF	TGCGCCAGCACCCAGGGTGGACGTTCGGGTGCGAACACCGGGGAGCTGTTTTTT
TRBD2	.	TRBJ2-1	TRBV2	CASSYSSGGAYNEQFF	TGTGCCAGCAGTTACTCTAGCGGGGGGGCCTACAATGAGCAGTTCTTC
.	once	TRBJ2-2	TRBV4-1	CASSQAGNTGELFF	TGCGCCAGCAGCCAAGCGGGGAACACCGGGGAGCTGTTTTTT
TRBD2	.	TRBJ2-1	TRBV5-1	CASSSAGGYNEQFF	TGCGCCAGCAGCTCAGCGGGGGGGTACAATGAGCAGTTCTTC
.	.	TRBJ1-1	TRBV6-1	CASSLGITEAFF	TGTGCCAGCAGTTTGGGGATCACTGAAGCTTTCTTT
TRBD1	.	TRBJ1-3	TRBV30	CAWRRTGDGNTIYF	TGTGCCTGGAGGAGGACAGGGGATGGAAACACCATATATTTT
.	.	TRBJ2-3	TRBV4-3	CASSQGNPGAHADTQYF	TGCGCCAGCAGCCAAGGGAACCCAGGTGCCCACGCAGATACGCAGTATTTT
TRBD2	.	TRBJ2-2	TRBV7-7	CASSGVAGDTGELFF	TGTGCTAGCAGCGGAGTAGCGGGGGACACCGGGGAGCTGTTTTTT
.	.	TRBJ2-3	TRBV5-6	CASSLRQVADTQYF	TGTGCCAGCAGCCTCCGACAAGTAGCGGATACGCAGTATTTT
.	.	TRBJ2-2	TRBV4-1	CASSLRGLYTGELFF	TGCGCCAGCAGCCTTAGAGGCCTGTACACCGGGGAGCTGTTTTTT